Listed below are T cell receptor beta chains from one sample, sequenced in a study of T cells in Graves' hyperthyroidism and ophthalmopathy. TCRdb reanalysed the multiplex PCR reads using MiXCR and keeps one entry per CDR3 protein. The data hold roughly 500,000 distinct CDR3 sequences, with around a quarter observed a single time. Material for sequencing was blood. The receptors come from a woman aged 25-40 years with Graves' ophthalmopathy. Each CDR3 is given with its conserved first and last residue. Each record gives: V gene, D gene, J gene, clone size, CDR3 protein, CDR3 DNA. A D gene is named only where the DNA matches it firmly. Part of the rows lack a size; the others show once, few, many or a class for expanded clones.

V gene: TRBV11-3
D gene: TRBD2
J gene: TRBJ2-7
clone size: -
CDR3 protein: CASSLRVSGELAYEQYF
CDR3 DNA: TGTGCCAGCAGCTTAAGGGTTAGCGGGGAGCTGGCCTACGAGCAGTACTTC

V gene: TRBV27
D gene: -
J gene: TRBJ1-1
clone size: many
CDR3 protein: CASSFWGRGSTEAFF
CDR3 DNA: TGTGCCAGCAGTTTTTGGGGCAGGGGATCCACTGAAGCTTTCTTT

V gene: TRBV7-2
D gene: -
J gene: TRBJ1-2
clone size: many
CDR3 protein: CASSLPQGRRGYTF
CDR3 DNA: TGTGCCAGCAGCTTACCACAGGGCAGAAGGGGCTACACCTTC

V gene: TRBV25-1
D gene: -
J gene: TRBJ2-7
clone size: few
CDR3 protein: CASSGGRVWGVNEQYF
CDR3 DNA: TGTGCCAGCAGTGGGGGCAGGGTATGGGGGGTGAACGAGCAGTACTTC

V gene: TRBV7-9
D gene: -
J gene: TRBJ2-5
clone size: many
CDR3 protein: CASSPAGRGAQETQYF
CDR3 DNA: TGTGCCAGCAGCCCCGCCGGACGGGGGGCCCAAGAGACCCAGTACTTC

V gene: TRBV11-2
D gene: -
J gene: TRBJ1-1
clone size: many
CDR3 protein: CASSLGPAMNTEAFF
CDR3 DNA: TGTGCCAGCAGCCTCGGTCCAGCCATGAACACTGAAGCTTTCTTT

V gene: TRBV6-1
D gene: -
J gene: TRBJ2-2
clone size: many
CDR3 protein: CASSPGTGELFF
CDR3 DNA: TGTGCCAGCAGTCCAGGCACCGGGGAGCTGTTTTTT

V gene: TRBV29-1
D gene: -
J gene: TRBJ1-1
clone size: many
CDR3 protein: CSTGATNTEAFF
CDR3 DNA: TGCAGCACCGGGGCCACGAACACTGAAGCTTTCTTT

V gene: TRBV2
D gene: TRBD1
J gene: TRBJ1-5
clone size: -
CDR3 protein: CASSGQGLHQPQHF
CDR3 DNA: TGTGCCAGCAGTGGACAGGGGCTTCATCAGCCCCAGCATTTT

V gene: TRBV29-1
D gene: TRBD1
J gene: TRBJ1-1
clone size: many
CDR3 protein: CSAPGQLTTEAFF
CDR3 DNA: TGCAGCGCACCGGGACAGCTAACCACTGAAGCTTTCTTT

V gene: TRBV28
D gene: -
J gene: TRBJ2-7
clone size: once
CDR3 protein: CASSKQSTGAPYF
CDR3 DNA: TGTGCCAGCAGTAAACAATCTACAGGTGCTCCGTACTTC

V gene: TRBV6-5
D gene: -
J gene: TRBJ1-1
clone size: once
CDR3 protein: CASSYWGRTNTEAFF
CDR3 DNA: TGTGCCAGCAGTTACTGGGGCCGGACCAACACTGAAGCTTTCTTT

V gene: TRBV11-3
D gene: TRBD1
J gene: TRBJ2-2
clone size: -
CDR3 protein: CASSLGHRGDTGELFF
CDR3 DNA: TGTGCCAGCAGCTTAGGTCACAGGGGGGACACCGGGGAGCTGTTTTTT

V gene: TRBV5-1
D gene: -
J gene: TRBJ1-3
clone size: -
CDR3 protein: CASKLSAGWAGNTIYF
CDR3 DNA: TGCGCCAGCAAACTATCGGCGGGGTGGGCTGGAAACACCATATATTTT

V gene: TRBV6-1
D gene: TRBD2
J gene: TRBJ2-7
clone size: -
CDR3 protein: CASRPSGRINEQYF
CDR3 DNA: TGTGCCAGCAGGCCTAGCGGGAGGATCAACGAGCAGTACTTC

V gene: TRBV3-1
D gene: -
J gene: TRBJ1-2
clone size: many
CDR3 protein: CASSQDDRPGYTF
CDR3 DNA: TGTGCCAGCAGCCAAGATGATAGGCCTGGCTACACCTTC

V gene: TRBV28
D gene: -
J gene: TRBJ2-5
clone size: few
CDR3 protein: CASSGEVETQYF
CDR3 DNA: TGTGCCAGCAGCGGGGAGGTAGAGACCCAGTACTTC

V gene: TRBV12-3/TRBV12-4
D gene: TRBD1
J gene: TRBJ1-2
clone size: many
CDR3 protein: CASSLVRTGDGYTF
CDR3 DNA: TGTGCCAGCAGTTTAGTTAGGACAGGGGACGGCTACACCTTC

V gene: TRBV27
D gene: TRBD1
J gene: TRBJ2-7
clone size: many
CDR3 protein: CASSSGTGGYEQYF
CDR3 DNA: TGTGCCAGCAGTTCCGGGACAGGGGGTTACGAGCAGTACTTC

V gene: TRBV7-2
D gene: -
J gene: TRBJ2-7
clone size: -
CDR3 protein: CASSLAFGGANEQYF
CDR3 DNA: TGTGCCAGCAGCTTAGCGTTTGGGGGGGCCAACGAGCAGTACTTC

V gene: TRBV18
D gene: -
J gene: TRBJ1-1
clone size: many
CDR3 protein: CASSLQGENTEAFF
CDR3 DNA: TGTGCCAGCTCACTACAGGGAGAGAACACTGAAGCTTTCTTT

V gene: TRBV6-1
D gene: -
J gene: TRBJ1-1
clone size: many
CDR3 protein: CASSESDRGLNTEAFF
CDR3 DNA: TGTGCCAGCAGTGAAAGCGATAGAGGTTTGAACACTGAAGCTTTCTTT

V gene: TRBV12-3/TRBV12-4
D gene: -
J gene: TRBJ1-1
clone size: many
CDR3 protein: CASSSVFKGPEAFF
CDR3 DNA: TGTGCCAGCAGTTCAGTTTTTAAAGGGCCTGAAGCTTTCTTT

V gene: TRBV5-1
D gene: -
J gene: TRBJ1-2
clone size: -
CDR3 protein: CASSLLQVPLYGYTF
CDR3 DNA: TGCGCCAGCAGCTTACTACAGGTACCCCTCTATGGCTACACCTTC

V gene: TRBV12-3/TRBV12-4
D gene: TRBD2
J gene: TRBJ2-2
clone size: many
CDR3 protein: CASSPQGLAGGIGELFF
CDR3 DNA: TGTGCCAGCAGCCCTCAAGGACTAGCGGGGGGAATCGGGGAGCTGTTTTTT

V gene: TRBV18
D gene: TRBD1
J gene: TRBJ2-6
clone size: few
CDR3 protein: CASSPQGALGANVLTF
CDR3 DNA: TGTGCCAGCTCACCACAGGGGGCGCTTGGGGCCAACGTCCTGACTTTC

V gene: TRBV12-3/TRBV12-4
D gene: -
J gene: TRBJ1-1
clone size: -
CDR3 protein: CASIPDGNTEAFF
CDR3 DNA: TGTGCCAGCATCCCGGACGGGAACACTGAAGCTTTCTTT

V gene: TRBV7-2
D gene: -
J gene: TRBJ2-7
clone size: many
CDR3 protein: CASSHHSYEQYF
CDR3 DNA: TGTGCCAGCAGCCACCACAGCTACGAGCAGTACTTC

V gene: TRBV6-5
D gene: -
J gene: TRBJ2-7
clone size: -
CDR3 protein: CASSSQELEQYF
CDR3 DNA: TGTGCCAGCAGTTCCCAAGAGCTCGAGCAGTACTTC

V gene: TRBV10-3
D gene: -
J gene: TRBJ2-7
clone size: -
CDR3 protein: CAIRSWDNYEQYF
CDR3 DNA: TGTGCCATACGGTCCTGGGACAACTACGAGCAGTACTTC

V gene: TRBV15
D gene: -
J gene: TRBJ2-7
clone size: few
CDR3 protein: CATSRDSTASYEQYF
CDR3 DNA: TGTGCCACCAGCAGAGACTCGACAGCCTCCTACGAGCAGTACTTC

V gene: TRBV19
D gene: -
J gene: TRBJ2-7
clone size: -
CDR3 protein: CASSPETDSNYEQYF
CDR3 DNA: TGTGCCAGTAGTCCCGAGACCGACAGTAACTACGAGCAGTACTTC